This T cell receptor beta chain was observed in a study of blood T cell repertoires in COVID-19. Whole-study context: Sites across the United States, Italy and Spain contributed samples from acute and convalescent COVID-19. PBMCs, B-cell-depleted T cells, or T cells were the source of the cDNA or gDNA that made up the material.

Authors' methods: Using reference gene primer amplification, nucleated cell counts were estimated. The method was immunoSEQ multiplex PCR; TCRdb's version includes in-frame clones alone and lacks a portion of them. D and trimming were read from the DNA, whereas the V and J calls and clone size are those reported in that table. This table has some 97,000 clones, almost 90% appearing once. The germline V gene encodes CDR1 LNHDA and CDR2 SQIVND (reference sequence). The CDR3 contains 13 residues. V lost 4 bases and J lost 5, with 12 bases in between. V usage is TRBV19 and J usage is TRBJ2-7; maybe TRBD1 (5 bases). Sequencing was performed on peripheral blood. The TCR originated in a human donor in a cohort sampled during active COVID-19. The CDR3 loop reads CASSSRVGDEQYF. The CDR3 nucleotides read TGTGCCAGTAGTAGCAGGGTGGGCGACGAGCAGTACTTC.